This T cell receptor beta chain appears in the sequencing data of a study of T cell responses to AZD1222 COVID-19 vaccine. Study information: Second-dose intervals of approximately 4 or approximately 12 weeks were pooled.

This CDR3 has 13 amino acids. The germline V gene has CDR1 SQVTM and CDR2 ANQGSEA. Trimming removed 8 bases from V and 6 bases from J; junction bases left unmatched: 6. Findings of the study overall: Clonal diversity was possibly underestimated, and white British individuals and females predominated among donors. Spike was spanned by vaccine-associated CD4 TCRs, which were dominant at 160-218 and 743-854. No repertoire was sampled before or during the peak T cell response, only after it.

Assay: immunoSEQ multiplex PCR; the TCRdb copy retains only in-frame clones and omits some. The sample consists of 140,000 to 150,000 clones, approximately 90% of them appearing once. Of note for this clone: What it recognizes is unknown.

V and J are TRBV29-1 and TRBJ2-1; 11 bases agree with TRBD1. This specimen consisted of peripheral blood, obtained on day 0 of AZD1222 vaccination. The source is an adult in good health. The CDR3 reads CSLRTGGINEQFF. CDR3 sequence (DNA): TGCAGCCTCAGGACAGGGGGCATCAATGAGCAGTTCTTC.